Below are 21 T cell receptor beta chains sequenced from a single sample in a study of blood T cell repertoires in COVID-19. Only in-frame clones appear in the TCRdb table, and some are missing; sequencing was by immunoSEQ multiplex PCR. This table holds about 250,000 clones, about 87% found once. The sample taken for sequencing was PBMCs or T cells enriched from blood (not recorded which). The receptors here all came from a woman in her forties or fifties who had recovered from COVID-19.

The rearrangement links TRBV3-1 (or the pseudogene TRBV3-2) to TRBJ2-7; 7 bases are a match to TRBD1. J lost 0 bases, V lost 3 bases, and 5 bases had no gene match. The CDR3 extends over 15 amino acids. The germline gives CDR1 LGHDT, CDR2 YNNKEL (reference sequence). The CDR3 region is CASSQTTGYSYEQYF. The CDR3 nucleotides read TGTGCCAGCAGCCAGACGACAGGGTACTCCTACGAGCAGTACTTC.

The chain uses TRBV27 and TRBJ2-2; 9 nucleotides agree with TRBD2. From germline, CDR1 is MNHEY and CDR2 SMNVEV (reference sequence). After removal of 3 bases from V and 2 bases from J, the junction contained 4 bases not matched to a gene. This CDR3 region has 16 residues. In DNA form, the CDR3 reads TGTGCCAGCAGTTTTGCACTAGCGGGTAACACCGGGGAGCTGTTTTTT. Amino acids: CASSFALAGNTGELFF.

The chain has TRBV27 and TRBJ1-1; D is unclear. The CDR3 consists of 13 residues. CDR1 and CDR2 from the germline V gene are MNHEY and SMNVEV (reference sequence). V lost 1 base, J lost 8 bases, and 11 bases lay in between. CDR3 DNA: TGTGCCAGCAGTTTATTGGGAGGAGGCGAAGCTTTCTTT. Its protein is CASSLLGGGEAFF.

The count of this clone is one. The CDR3 here is CASTQPGKGGPWVSYEQYF. The CDR3 nucleotides are TGTGCCAGTACCCAACCAGGGAAGGGTGGACCTTGGGTCTCCTACGAGCAGTACTTC. The chain recombines TRBV28 with TRBJ2-7; D perhaps matches TRBD1 (5 bases). V shed 9 bases and J shed 0 bases, with 30 bases lying between them. Germline V gives CDR1 MDHEN, CDR2 SYDVKM. CDR3 length: 19 amino acids.

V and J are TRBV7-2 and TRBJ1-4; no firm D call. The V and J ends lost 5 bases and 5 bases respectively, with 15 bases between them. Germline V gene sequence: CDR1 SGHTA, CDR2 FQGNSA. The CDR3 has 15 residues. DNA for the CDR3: TGTGCCAGCAGCCCACGGGAGGGCTGGAATGAAAAACTGTTTTTT. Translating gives CASSPREGWNEKLFF.

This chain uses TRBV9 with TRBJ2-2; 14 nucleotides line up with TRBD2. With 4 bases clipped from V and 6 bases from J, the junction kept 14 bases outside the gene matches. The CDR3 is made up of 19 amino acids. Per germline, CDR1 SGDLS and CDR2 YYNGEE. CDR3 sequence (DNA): TGTGCCAGCAGCTCCGGGACTAGCGGGAGCGGGATGGCAGCCGGGGAGCTGTTTTTT. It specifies CASSSGTSGSGMAAGELFF.

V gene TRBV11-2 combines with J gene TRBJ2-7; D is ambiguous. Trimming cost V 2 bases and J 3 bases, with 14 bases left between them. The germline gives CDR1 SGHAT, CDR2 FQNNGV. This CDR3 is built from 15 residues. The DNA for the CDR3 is TGTGCCAGCAGCTTACTCCGAAACAAATACTACGAGCAGTACTTC. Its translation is CASSLLRNKYYEQYF.

CDR3 in amino acids: CASTLLPGNEQFF. The CDR3 DNA follows: TGTGCCAGCACCCTTCTTCCGGGAAATGAGCAGTTCTTC. The rearrangement links TRBV5-5 to TRBJ2-1, with D perhaps matching TRBD2 (5 bases). The V gene's germline CDR1 is SGHKS and CDR2 YYEKEE (reference sequence). The CDR3 length is 13 residues. V lost 6 bases to trimming and J lost 7 bases, with 14 bases between them.

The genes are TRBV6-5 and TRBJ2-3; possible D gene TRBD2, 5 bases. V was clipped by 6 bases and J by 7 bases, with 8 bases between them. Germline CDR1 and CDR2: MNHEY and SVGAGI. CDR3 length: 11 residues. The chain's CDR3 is CASRDSYTQYF. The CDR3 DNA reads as TGTGCCAGCAGGGACTCATATACGCAGTATTTT.

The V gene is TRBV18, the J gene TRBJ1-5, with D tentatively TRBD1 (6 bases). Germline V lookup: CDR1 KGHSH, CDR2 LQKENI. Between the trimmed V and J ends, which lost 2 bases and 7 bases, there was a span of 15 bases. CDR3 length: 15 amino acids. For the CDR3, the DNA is TGTGCCAGCTCACCAGGCAGGGGAATTGAACAGCCCCAGCATTTT. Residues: CASSPGRGIEQPQHF.

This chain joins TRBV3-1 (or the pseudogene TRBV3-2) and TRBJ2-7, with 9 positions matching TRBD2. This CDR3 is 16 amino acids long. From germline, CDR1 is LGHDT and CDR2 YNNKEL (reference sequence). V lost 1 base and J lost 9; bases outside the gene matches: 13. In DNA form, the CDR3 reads TGTGCCAGCAGCCAAGTCACCGGGACTAGCACCGGAGGGCAGTACTTC. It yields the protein CASSQVTGTSTGGQYF.

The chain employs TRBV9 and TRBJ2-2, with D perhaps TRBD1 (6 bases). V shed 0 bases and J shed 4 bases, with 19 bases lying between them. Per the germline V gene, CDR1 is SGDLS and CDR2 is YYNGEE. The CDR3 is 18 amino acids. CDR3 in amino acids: CASSVVGGRGAGTGELFF. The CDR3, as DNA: TGTGCCAGCAGCGTAGTAGGGGGACGAGGAGCTGGCACCGGGGAGCTGTTTTTT.

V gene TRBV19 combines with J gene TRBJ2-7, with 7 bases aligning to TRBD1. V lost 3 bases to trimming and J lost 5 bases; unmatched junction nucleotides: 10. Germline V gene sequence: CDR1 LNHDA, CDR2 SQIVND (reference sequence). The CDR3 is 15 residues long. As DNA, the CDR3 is TGTGCCAGTAGTATTAGTCAGTCCCAGGGGGACGAGCAGTACTTC. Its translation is CASSISQSQGDEQYF.

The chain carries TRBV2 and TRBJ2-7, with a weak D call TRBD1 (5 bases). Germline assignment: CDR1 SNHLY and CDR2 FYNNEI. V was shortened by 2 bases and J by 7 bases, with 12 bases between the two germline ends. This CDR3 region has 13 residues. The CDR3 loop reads CASSEYIRGEQYF. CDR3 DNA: TGTGCCAGCAGTGAATATATTAGGGGTGAGCAGTACTTC.

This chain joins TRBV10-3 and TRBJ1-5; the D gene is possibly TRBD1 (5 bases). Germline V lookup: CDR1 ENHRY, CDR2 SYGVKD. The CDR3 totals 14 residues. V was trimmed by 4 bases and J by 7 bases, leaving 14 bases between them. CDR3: CAISAGRGGQPQHF. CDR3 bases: TGTGCCATCAGTGCTGGTAGGGGCGGACAGCCCCAGCATTTT.

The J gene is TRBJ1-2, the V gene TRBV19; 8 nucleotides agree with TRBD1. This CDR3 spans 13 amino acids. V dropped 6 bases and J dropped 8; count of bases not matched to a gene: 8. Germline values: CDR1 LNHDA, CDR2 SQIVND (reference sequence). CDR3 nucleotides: TGTGCCAGTAGCCCGACAGGGGATAGCGGCTACACCTTC. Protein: CASSPTGDSGYTF. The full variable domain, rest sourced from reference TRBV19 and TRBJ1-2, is DGGITQSPKYLFRKEGQNVTLSCEQNLNHDAMYWYRQDPGQGLRLIYYSQIVNDFQKGDIAEGYSVSREKKESFPLTVTSAQKNPTAFYLCASSPTGDSGYTFGSGTRLTVV.

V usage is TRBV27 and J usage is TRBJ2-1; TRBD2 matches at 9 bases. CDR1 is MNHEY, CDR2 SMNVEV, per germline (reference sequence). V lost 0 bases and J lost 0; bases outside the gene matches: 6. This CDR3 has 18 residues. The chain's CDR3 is CASSLSALAGVSYNEQFF. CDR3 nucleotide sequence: TGTGCCAGCAGTTTATCCGCCTTAGCGGGAGTCTCCTACAATGAGCAGTTCTTC.

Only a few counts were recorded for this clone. CDR3 region: CASTDQGGSTGELFF. Here the CDR3 DNA reads TGCGCCAGCACCGACCAAGGCGGGAGCACCGGGGAGCTGTTTTTT. The chain links TRBV5-1 to TRBJ2-2, with 7 bases lining up with TRBD2. J was trimmed by 4 bases and V by 6 bases; bases with no gene match: 9. Germline V gene data show CDR1 as SGHRS and CDR2 as YFSETQ. CDR3 length: 15 amino acids.

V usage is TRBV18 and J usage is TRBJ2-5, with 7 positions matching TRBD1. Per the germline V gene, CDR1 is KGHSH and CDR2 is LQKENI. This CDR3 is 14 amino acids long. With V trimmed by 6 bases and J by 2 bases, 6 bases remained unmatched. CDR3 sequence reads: CASSPDRAQETQYF. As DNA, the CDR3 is TGTGCCAGCTCCCCCGACAGGGCACAAGAGACCCAGTACTTC.

The CDR3 reads CASSPSRAVSPEQYF. CDR3 sequence (DNA): TGTGCCAGCAGCCCATCCAGGGCTGTCTCCCCCGAGCAGTACTTC. This chain links TRBV28 with TRBJ2-7; a weak D match, TRBD1 (5 bases). The germline V gene encodes CDR1 MDHEN and CDR2 SYDVKM. V dropped 6 bases and J dropped 6 bases, with 21 bases sitting between them. This CDR3 spans 15 amino acids.

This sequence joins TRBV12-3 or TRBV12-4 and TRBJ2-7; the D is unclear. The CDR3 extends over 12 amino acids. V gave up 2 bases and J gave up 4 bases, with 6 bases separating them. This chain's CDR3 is CASSLLGYEQYF. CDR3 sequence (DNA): TGTGCCAGCAGTTTACTAGGTTACGAGCAGTACTTC.